This T cell receptor beta chain was identified in a study of graft-versus-host responses after intestinal transplantation. Looking at the study overall: Recipients uniformly received anti-thymocyte globulin induction, followed by tacrolimus and steroids for around 3 years. Whole-study findings and limits: Recipient-marrow GvH clones were detected, some having first appeared in ileum or blood. Graft-donor T cell macrochimerism in patients accompanied high graft-versus-host to host-versus-graft clonal ratios in allografts.

The table came from immunoSEQ multiplex PCR; TCRdb's copy has only in-frame clones and leaves some out. The sample shows tens of thousands of clones, over 80% of them seen only once. V lost 4 bases and J lost 4; bases outside the gene matches: 9. The CDR3 contains 15 residues. CDR1 is MNHEY, CDR2 SMNVEV, per germline (reference sequence). A note on this clone: Its matching antigen is unknown.

This specimen consisted of unstimulated CD8+ T cells sorted from spleen or lymph node cells, obtained before intestinal transplant. V and J are TRBV27 and TRBJ1-1; 7 bases match TRBD1. This TCR derives from a human donor who received an intestinal transplant. In DNA, the CDR3 is TGTGCCAGCAGTTCGACTTCAGGGGGGAGCACTGAAGCTTTCTTT. Its protein product is CASSSTSGGSTEAFF.